The present T cell receptor (beta chain) was sequenced within a study of early T cells in non-severe SARS-CoV-2 infection. This clonotype was seen a few times. One end of the junction fails to match germline, which may point to a read error. Germline lookup yields CDR1 SQVTM and CDR2 ANQGSEA. CDR3 size: 15 residues. The TCR library protocol attached unique molecular identifiers to the individual cDNA molecules. TCRdb itself ran the 5' RACE reads through MiXCR, one entry per CDR3 protein. The sample has fewer than 65,000 distinct CDR3 sequences; under 11% are singletons. The genes are TRBV29-1 and TRBJ2-1; 10 bases line up with TRBD2. The sequencing sample was made of whole blood. The clonotype originates from an adult who was a healthcare worker with PCR-confirmed SARS-CoV-2 infection or an uninfected control (not recorded which). CDR3 DNA sequence: TGCAGCGTTGACCAACTAGCGGGATCCTTCAATGAGCAGTTCTTC. Encoded protein: CSVDQLAGSFNEQFF.